This T cell receptor beta chain appears in the sequencing data of a study of beta chain features in type 1 diabetes. Study at large: When patients were set against healthy donors, age, gender and cell yields were similar.

As every portion of the isolated RNA was reverse transcribed, the sequencing read expressed TCRB transcripts. The average read count of naive, central memory and regulatory T cell samples was approximately 3.5 million. Measured with immunoSEQ multiplex PCR; TCRdb has only the in-frame clones, and not every one. The table records over 700,000 clones, 17% of them present only once. Findings of the study overall: A closer apparent resemblance between naive, central memory and Treg TCRB repertoires was seen in patients than in healthy donors.

This clone was found a few times. What it binds is unknown. This CDR3 has 16 amino acids. Germline lookup yields CDR1 LNHDA and CDR2 SQIVND (reference sequence). V lost 3 bases and J 1 base, leaving 15 bases between the germline ends. The TCR comes from a woman between 18 and 30 years old in good health. The rearrangement joins TRBV19 to TRBJ1-1; D is unresolved. Sequenced sample: naive CD4+ T cells from blood. The CDR3: CASSIPNNSENTEAFF. Written as DNA, the CDR3 is TGTGCCAGTAGTATCCCGAATAATAGTGAGAACACTGAAGCTTTCTTT.